This TCR beta chain was found in a study of cytotoxic CD8 clonotypes in ibrutinib-treated CLL. Overall study: Response specimens were obtained following a median treatment duration of roughly 11 months, with a range of 6 to 36. The sample average was approximately 250,000 productive templates and approximately 94,000 productive rearrangements. Findings of the study overall: Public clonotypes were seen rarely and were contracted or stable on treatment. Baseline clonality was higher than in age-matched healthy donors and moved in step with circulating CD8+ T-cell counts.

This clone was seen only a few times. The antigen remains unidentified. The V and J ends lost 1 base and 2 bases, in that order; junction bases with no gene match: 10. Germline-derived CDR1 and CDR2 are SEHNR and FQNEAQ (reference sequence). The CDR3 covers 18 residues. Assay: immunoSEQ multiplex PCR; the TCRdb copy retains only in-frame clones and omits some. In the table there are around 27,000 clones, 45% to 65% of which are singletons. The material sequenced was PBMCs, taken before ibrutinib treatment. The sequence derives from a human donor with chronic lymphocytic leukemia. V is TRBV7-9 and J is TRBJ1-2; 10 bases are a match to TRBD1. The CDR3 DNA follows: TGTGCCAGCAGCTTAGTCACGACAGGGGGCCCTCTAAACTATGGCTACACCTTC. It translates to CASSLVTTGGPLNYGYTF.